One sample yielded the 32 T cell receptor beta chains listed below, sequenced in a study of cytomegalovirus exposure and HLA in healthy donors. PCR amplification relied on 60 Vbeta primers (plus 13 Jbeta primers). Measured with immunoSEQ multiplex PCR; TCRdb has only the in-frame clones, and not every one. The profile shows 65,000 to 85,000 clones, roughly two thirds of them singletons. Source material: PBMCs. The receptors stem from a man aged 55 to 70 in good health and CMV-seropositive.

The count of this clone is one. The V and J genes are TRBV28 and TRBJ2-6; 8 bases align to TRBD1. The CDR3 is made up of 18 amino acids. The germline gives CDR1 MDHEN, CDR2 SYDVKM. V shed 5 bases, J shed 0 bases, and the junction held 9 bases outside the gene matches. The CDR3 reads CASSARQGTLSGANVLTF. CDR3 sequence (DNA): TGTGCCAGCAGTGCCCGACAGGGGACCCTCTCTGGGGCCAACGTCCTGACTTTC. Full variable domain (rest looked up from reference TRBV28 and TRBJ2-6): DVKVTQSSRYLVKRTGEKVFLECVQDMDHENMFWYRQDPGLGLRLIYFSYDVKMKEKGDIPEGYSVSREKKERFSLILESASTNQTSMYLCASSARQGTLSGANVLTFGAGSRLTVL.

This sequence joins TRBV7-9 and TRBJ1-2; D remains ambiguous. Trimming took 2 bases from V and 6 from J, leaving 19 bases between them. The CDR3 has 16 amino acids. CDR1 and CDR2 (germline): SEHNR, FQNEAQ (reference sequence). The CDR3 bases are TGTGCCAGCAGCTTATGGTCGAGGGAAGGAGCGCATGGCTACACCTTC. It translates to CASSLWSREGAHGYTF. The whole variable domain, filled in from reference TRBV7-9 and TRBJ1-2, reads DTGVSQNPRHKITKRGQNVTFRCDPISEHNRLYWYRQTLGQGPEFLTYFQNEAQLEKSRLLSDRFSAERPKGSFSTLEIQRTEQGDSAMYLCASSLWSREGAHGYTFGSGTRLTVV.

This clone was recorded only once. The chain has TRBV28 and TRBJ1-1; 8 positions match TRBD1. Germline values: CDR1 MDHEN, CDR2 SYDVKM. The CDR3 is 15 amino acids. V shed 3 bases, J shed 5 bases, and the junction held 8 bases outside the gene matches. The CDR3 nucleotides are TGTGCCAGCAGTTTCCCAGGGGGCATTACAACTGAAGCTTTCTTT. This gives the protein CASSFPGGITTEAFF.

CDR3: CASSEGAGASYEQYF. The CDR3 region has the DNA TGTGCCAGCAGTGAAGGGGCGGGGGCCTCCTACGAGCAGTACTTC. J is TRBJ2-7 and V is TRBV2, with D possibly being TRBD2 (7 bases). With 1 base removed from V and 0 bases from J, the gap between germline ends came to 10 bases. The CDR3 loop spans 15 amino acids. Germline V lookup: CDR1 SNHLY, CDR2 FYNNEI.

V is TRBV6-1 and J is TRBJ2-5; 7 nucleotides agree with TRBD2. Judging by the DNA end, TRBJ2-7 fits better; the J call may be wrong. Per germline, CDR1 MNHNS and CDR2 SASEGT. The CDR3 covers 15 residues. CDR3 region: CASSEVWEGQYEQYF. The CDR3 nucleotides read TGTGCCAGCAGTGAAGTTTGGGAGGGCCAGTACGAGCAGTACTTC.

This clone occurred a few times. The chain carries TRBV7-6 and TRBJ2-5; TRBD1 matches at 8 bases. J was trimmed by 5 bases and V by 5 bases; bases with no gene match: 10. CDR3 length equals 15 residues. The germline V gene encodes CDR1 SGHVS and CDR2 FNYEAQ. In DNA, the CDR3 is TGTGCCAGCAGCCCGCGGACAGGGACACGGGAGACCCAGTACTTC. Translation gives CASSPRTGTRETQYF.

The chain employs TRBV7-9 and TRBJ2-2; 11 positions match TRBD1. This CDR3 is built from 15 residues. V lost 5 bases, J lost 6 bases, and 5 bases stayed unmatched. CDR1 is SEHNR and CDR2 is FQNEAQ in the germline V gene (reference sequence). CDR3 bases: TGTGCCAGCAGCCCCCCGGGACAGGGGGCCGGGGAGCTGTTTTTT. Protein product: CASSPPGQGAGELFF.

The table lists this clone with a count of one. The J gene is TRBJ1-2, the V gene TRBV19, with 8 bases lining up with TRBD1. Germline-derived CDR1 and CDR2 are LNHDA and SQIVND (reference sequence). The V and J ends lost 9 bases and 5 bases, in that order; junction bases with no gene match: 11. The CDR3 covers 14 residues. The CDR3 nucleotides are TGTGCCAGCGTCACGGGACAGGAGCAATATGGCTACACCTTC. Its protein product is CASVTGQEQYGYTF.

This clone has just a few counts. The chain recombines TRBV18 with TRBJ2-4, with 11 bases matching TRBD2. Germline trimming cut 2 bases from V and 7 bases from J; bases unmatched to any gene: 4. Germline lookup yields CDR1 KGHSH and CDR2 LQKENI. The CDR3 loop spans 15 amino acids. The CDR3 loop reads CASSPTSGSENIQYF. The CDR3 DNA is TGTGCCAGCTCACCAACTAGCGGGAGTGAGAACATTCAGTACTTC. The full variable domain, with the rest looked up from reference TRBV18 and TRBJ2-4, is NAGVMQNPRHLVRRRGQEARLRCSPMKGHSHVYWYRQLPEEGLKFMVYLQKENIIDESGMPKERFSAEFPKEGPSILRIQQVVRGDSAAYFCASSPTSGSENIQYFGAGTRLSVL.

V gene TRBV5-4 combines with J gene TRBJ2-7; 7 bases match TRBD1. V was pared by 0 bases and J by 3 bases, with 9 bases of the junction left unmatched. Looked up from germline, CDR1 is SGHNT and CDR2 is YYREEE (reference sequence). CDR3 length equals 16 residues. The CDR3 DNA reads as TGTGCCAGCAGCTTGGAAGGGGGCGCAGAAGGCTACGAGCAGTACTTC. This sequence encodes CASSLEGGAEGYEQYF. Together with reference TRBV5-4 and TRBJ2-7, the CDR3 gives the full variable domain: ETGVTQSPTHLIKTRGQQVTLRCSSQSGHNTVSWYQQALGQGPQFIFQYYREEENGRGNFPPRFSGLQFPNYSSELNVNALELDDSALYLCASSLEGGAEGYEQYFGPGTRLTVT.

This chain links TRBV19 with TRBJ1-1; TRBD1 aligns across 10 bases. Germline V gene lookup returns CDR1 LNHDA and CDR2 SQIVND (reference sequence). The CDR3 totals 15 residues. V lost 4 bases, J lost 7 bases, and 9 bases stayed unmatched. This CDR3 is CASSTSTGGWDEAFF. The CDR3 DNA reads TGTGCCAGTAGTACCTCGACAGGGGGCTGGGATGAAGCTTTCTTT.

In the case of this clone: The same CDR3 can be traced to other DNA sequences in this sample. The chain has TRBV2 and TRBJ2-1; tentative D call: TRBD2 (6 bases). Germline V gene data show CDR1 as SNHLY and CDR2 as FYNNEI. Between the trimmed V and J ends, which lost 3 bases and 4 bases, there was a span of 10 bases. The CDR3 contains 14 residues. The chain's CDR3 is CASSDPGAYNEQFF. The CDR3 region has the DNA TGTGCCAGCAGTGATCCGGGAGCTTACAATGAGCAGTTCTTC.

The V call is TRBV4-1, the J call TRBJ2-1; 9 bases match TRBD2. Germline V gives CDR1 MGHRA, CDR2 YSYEKL. This CDR3 has 15 residues. V lost 3 bases and J lost 7; bases outside the gene matches: 7. CDR3 DNA sequence: TGCGCCAGCAGCCAGACTGGCGGGGGGGTGAATGAGCAGTTCTTC. It specifies CASSQTGGGVNEQFF.

This sequence joins TRBV7-2 and TRBJ2-5, with 7 bases matching TRBD1. Germline V CDR1 and CDR2: SGHTA, FQGNSA. V dropped 1 base and J dropped 5; count of bases not matched to a gene: 10. The CDR3 consists of 16 residues. The CDR3 spells CASSLGFGTVGETQYF. The CDR3 DNA is TGTGCCAGCAGCTTAGGGTTCGGGACAGTCGGGGAGACCCAGTACTTC. Full variable domain (outside the CDR3, taken from reference TRBV7-2 and TRBJ2-5): GAGVSQSPSNKVTEKGKDVELRCDPISGHTALYWYRQSLGQGLEFLIYFQGNSAPDKSGLPSDRFSAERTGGSVSTLTIQRTQQEDSAVYLCASSLGFGTVGETQYFGPGTRLLVL.

The chain is built from TRBV18 and TRBJ1-2, with 10 bases fitting TRBD1. This CDR3 comprises 18 residues. Germline V gene sequence: CDR1 KGHSH, CDR2 LQKENI. Trimming at V came to 2 bases and at J to 2 bases, leaving 11 bases not matched to a gene. The CDR3 nucleotides read TGTGCCAGCTCACCATGGGCCGGGACAGGGGTCCTAAACTATGGCTACACCTTC. Its protein is CASSPWAGTGVLNYGYTF. Variable domain in full (rest from reference TRBV18 and TRBJ1-2): NAGVMQNPRHLVRRRGQEARLRCSPMKGHSHVYWYRQLPEEGLKFMVYLQKENIIDESGMPKERFSAEFPKEGPSILRIQQVVRGDSAAYFCASSPWAGTGVLNYGYTFGSGTRLTVV.

The chain is built from TRBV4-3 and TRBJ1-4, with D tentatively TRBD1 (5 bases). This CDR3 contains 16 residues. Germline CDR1 is LGHNA and CDR2 is YSLEER. V was cut by 0 bases and J by 8 bases, with 16 bases left in between. The CDR3 spells CASSQEPAGAGEKLFF. CDR3 in DNA: TGCGCCAGCAGCCAAGAGCCCGCCGGGGCGGGGGAAAAACTGTTTTTT.

The chain is built from TRBV6-5 and TRBJ2-7; 8 bases match TRBD2. Germline values: CDR1 MNHEY, CDR2 SVGAGI. V was pared by 0 bases and J by 2 bases, with 6 bases of the junction left unmatched. The CDR3 is 16 amino acids. CDR3 sequence (DNA): TGTGCCAGCAGTTACTCCTCGCGGGGGGCCGCCTACGAGCAGTACTTC. Encoded protein: CASSYSSRGAAYEQYF.

The chain employs TRBV7-9 and TRBJ2-7; the D gene is possibly TRBD2 (5 bases). The CDR3 is made up of 15 amino acids. CDR1 and CDR2 (germline): SEHNR, FQNEAQ (reference sequence). The ends were cut back, 5 bases at V and 3 bases at J, with 17 bases in the middle. The DNA for the CDR3 is TGTGCCAGCAGCGGCCTCGGGGAGATATTCTACGAGCAGTACTTC. Protein product: CASSGLGEIFYEQYF.

To note about this clone: The sample has other DNA sequences that encode this CDR3 too. CDR3 sequence reads: CASSLGVHTEAFF. CDR3 bases: TGTGCCAGCAGCCTGGGAGTGCACACTGAAGCTTTCTTT. The V call is TRBV5-6, the J call TRBJ1-1; D not resolved. The CDR3 loop spans 13 amino acids. Germline CDR1 is SGHDT and CDR2 is YYEEEE. The V and J ends lost 4 bases and 3 bases respectively, with 10 bases between them.

The chain employs TRBV7-9 and TRBJ2-7, with 10 bases that match TRBD1. The trim removed 0 bases at V and 7 bases at J, leaving 3 bases unmatched. Germline values: CDR1 SEHNR, CDR2 FQNEAQ (reference sequence). This CDR3 comprises 14 residues. CDR3 sequence (DNA): TGTGCCAGCAGCTTAGCCGGGACAGGGGAGGAGCAGTACTTC. It translates to CASSLAGTGEEQYF.

This chain connects TRBV5-4 to TRBJ2-3; 11 positions agree with TRBD1. V trimming: 3 bases; J trimming: 5 bases; junction bases outside the gene matches: 5. The CDR3 runs 15 residues. Germline-derived CDR1 and CDR2 are SGHNT and YYREEE (reference sequence). The CDR3 here is CASSWTGGAEDTQYF. The CDR3 bases are TGTGCCAGCAGCTGGACAGGGGGCGCGGAAGATACGCAGTATTTT.

The chain employs TRBV11-2 and TRBJ1-1; no clear D gene. The germline CDR1 and CDR2 sequences are SGHAT and FQNNGV. V lost 4 bases to trimming and J lost 4 bases, with 7 bases between them. The CDR3 contains 12 residues. For the CDR3, the DNA is TGTGCCAGCAGCTCCCCGGGCACTGAAGCTTTCTTT. Translation gives CASSSPGTEAFF.

The chain links TRBV7-8 to TRBJ2-7; 7 nucleotides agree with TRBD1. Looked up from germline, CDR1 is SGHVS and CDR2 is FQNEAQ. Germline trimming cut 1 base from V and 6 bases from J; bases unmatched to any gene: 6. This CDR3 spans 14 amino acids. The CDR3 nucleotides read TGTGCCAGCAGCTTAGGGAAGGGGGCAGTCGAGCAGTACTTC. This sequence encodes CASSLGKGAVEQYF.

The J gene is TRBJ2-2, the V gene TRBV27; 7 bases line up with TRBD2. Germline lookup yields CDR1 MNHEY and CDR2 SMNVEV (reference sequence). The CDR3 consists of 17 residues. V gave up 1 base and J gave up 3 bases; unmatched junction bases: 8. The CDR3 sequence: CASSLWSSSGYTGELFF. CDR3 nucleotides: TGTGCCAGCAGTTTATGGTCGTCTAGCGGATACACCGGGGAGCTGTTTTTT.

The chain combines TRBV18 with TRBJ1-1; no clear D gene. V gave up 5 bases and J gave up 1 base, with 8 bases separating them. Germline loops: CDR1 KGHSH, CDR2 LQKENI. This CDR3 contains 13 residues. CDR3 sequence reads: CASSSARNTEAFF. Written as DNA, the CDR3 is TGTGCCAGCTCAAGTGCGAGGAACACTGAAGCTTTCTTT.

This chain connects TRBV4-3 to TRBJ2-3, with unresolved D. Germline V gives CDR1 LGHNA, CDR2 YSLEER. CDR3 size: 12 residues. Trimming took off 4 bases at V and 6 bases at J, with 8 bases between the two ends. The CDR3 here is CASSRGRDTQYF. The CDR3 nucleotides read TGCGCCAGCAGCCGCGGCCGGGATACGCAGTATTTT.

The chain employs TRBV6-1 and TRBJ2-3; a weak D match, TRBD1 (6 bases). Trimming removed 4 bases from V and 1 base from J, with 6 bases in between. The CDR3 runs to 13 residues. Germline CDR1 and CDR2: MNHNS and SASEGT. CDR3 loop: CASSGQGTDTQYF. In DNA form, the CDR3 reads TGTGCCAGCAGTGGACAGGGCACAGATACGCAGTATTTT.

The chain links TRBV27 to TRBJ2-6, with D tentatively TRBD1 (6 bases). Germline loops: CDR1 MNHEY, CDR2 SMNVEV (reference sequence). CDR3 size: 15 residues. Trimming cost V 6 bases and J 2 bases, with 11 bases left between them. For the CDR3, the DNA is TGTGCCAGCAGAACAGGGATAGCTGGGGCCAACGTCCTGACTTTC. Its protein is CASRTGIAGANVLTF.

This chain uses TRBV6-1 with TRBJ1-2; weak D call: TRBD1 (6 bases). The V end was cut by 0 bases, the J end by 4 bases, with 21 bases between. The length of the CDR3 is 18 residues. Germline V gene data show CDR1 as MNHNS and CDR2 as SASEGT. The CDR3 DNA is TGTGCCAGCAGTGAAGCTATCGGGGGGGCTACATGCTTCTATGGCTACACCTTC. Its translation is CASSEAIGGATCFYGYTF.

The chain employs TRBV6-5 and TRBJ1-5; D is ambiguous. Between the trimmed V and J ends, which lost 2 bases and 9 bases, there was a span of 14 bases. CDR1 and CDR2 from the germline V gene are MNHEY and SVGAGI. CDR3 length equals 14 residues. CDR3: CASSYMGGHGPQHF. CDR3 nucleotide sequence: TGTGCCAGCAGTTACATGGGAGGGCATGGGCCCCAGCATTTT.

This clone was seen a single time. The chain uses TRBV5-1 and TRBJ1-1; TRBD1 might be the D (5 bases). The germline gives CDR1 SGHRS, CDR2 YFSETQ. The CDR3 spans 15 residues. V was pared by 5 bases and J by 0 bases, with 14 bases between. This chain's CDR3 is CASSFQAGLNTEAFF. In DNA, the CDR3 is TGCGCCAGCAGTTTCCAAGCAGGGCTGAACACTGAAGCTTTCTTT. The variable domain in full, with the rest retrieved from reference TRBV5-1 and TRBJ1-1, is KAGVTQTPRYLIKTRGQQVTLSCSPISGHRSVSWYQQTPGQGLQFLFEYFSETQRNKGNFPGRFSGRQFSNSRSEMNVSTLELGDSALYLCASSFQAGLNTEAFFGQGTRLTVV.

The chain recombines TRBV28 with TRBJ1-3; D not resolved. V dropped 7 bases and J dropped 0 bases, with 13 bases sitting between them. The germline CDR1 and CDR2 sequences are MDHEN and SYDVKM. CDR3 size: 15 residues. The CDR3 is CASNRVDFSGNTIYF. The CDR3 nucleotides read TGTGCCAGCAATCGGGTGGACTTCTCTGGAAACACCATATATTTT.